This passage covers 14 T cell receptor beta chains from one sample sequenced in a study of tumor-infiltrating lymphocytes in primary liver carcinoma. Alongside blood RNA obtained from unsorted whole blood, germline DNA was also extracted. The investigators made TCR beta cDNA from 500 ng total RNA, using a constant-region primer. Libraries for TCR beta were built through three nested multiplex PCR rounds, which together made up a slightly modified ARM-PCR procedure. The opening two PCR rounds, around 11 cycles each, paired TRBV1-TRBV30 forward primers with a C-beta reverse primer. TCRdb re-derived calls from the multiplex PCR reads in MiXCR, one entry per CDR3 protein. Here the sample spans approximately 330,000 distinct CDR3 sequences, about 61% being singletons. The sequencing sample was made of peripheral blood. The receptors were sampled from a middle-aged man with primary liver carcinoma and hepatitis B virus infection.

The V gene is TRBV5-4, the J gene TRBJ2-7, with D maybe TRBD2 (6 bases). The CDR3 consists of 15 residues. Germline CDR1 is SGHNT and CDR2 is YYREEE (reference sequence). Trimming stripped 1 base from V and 4 bases from J, with 15 bases between. CDR3 sequence reads: CASSLTSMSGYEQYF. CDR3 nucleotide sequence: TGTGCCAGCAGCTTGACTAGCATGAGTGGGTACGAGCAGTACTTC.

About this clonotype: The junction differs from germline at one of its ends, possibly a read error. The genes are TRBV25-1 and TRBJ2-7; D might be TRBD1 (5 bases). The length of the CDR3 is 15 residues. Germline CDR1 MGHDK, CDR2 SYGVNS. This chain's CDR3 is CASSERAGFYDEQHF. The CDR3 coding sequence is TGTGCCAGCAGTGAACGGGCAGGGTTCTACGACGAGCAGCACTTC.

A note on this clonotype: Germline is not matched at one junction end, which may reflect a read error. The chain recombines TRBV4-2 with TRBJ2-7, with TRBD2 as a possible D gene (6 bases). The germline CDR1 and CDR2 sequences are LGHNA and YNFKEQ. The CDR3 totals 16 residues. In DNA form, the CDR3 reads TGTGCCAGCAGCCAAGAGACCCGAAGGGCGGGATACGAGCAATACTTC. Protein: CASSQETRRAGYEQYF.

This clonotype was counted ten times or more. The chain employs TRBV10-3 and TRBJ2-1, with 7 bases matching TRBD2. The CDR3 totals 13 residues. After removal of 7 bases from V and 8 bases from J, the junction contained 8 bases not matched to a gene. Germline CDR1 and CDR2: ENHRY and SYGVKD. CDR3 residues: CAITDRGDHEQFF. The CDR3 DNA sequence: TGTGCCATCACCGATCGGGGGGACCATGAGCAGTTCTTC.

Points on this clonotype: Its ends do not fully match the called genes, so a read error is possible. The CDR3 nucleotides are TGTGCCGGCAGTGGGTCTCGGCGGACCGGGGAGTTGTTTTTT. It yields the protein CAGSGSRRTGELFF. The chain recombines TRBV11-1 with TRBJ2-2; a weak D match, TRBD2 (5 bases). The V gene's germline CDR1 is SGHAT and CDR2 FQDESV (reference sequence). This CDR3 comprises 14 residues.

This clonotype was picked up a small number of times. This clone may be a read error of a much larger clone one base away. The rearrangement uses TRBV5-5 and TRBJ2-7; D may be TRBD2 (6 bases). Germline V gene sequence: CDR1 SGHKS, CDR2 YYEKEE (reference sequence). This CDR3 region has 15 residues. V lost 4 bases and J 5 bases, leaving 19 bases between the germline ends. Here the CDR3 reads CASSRYGTCVHEQYF. CDR3 sequence (DNA): TGTGCCAGCAGCCGTTACGGGACTTGCGTACACGAGCAGTACTTC.

A remark on this clonotype: A much larger clone differs from this one at a single base, so this may be a read error. This chain connects TRBV10-3 to TRBJ1-1; D might be TRBD1 (6 bases). CDR3 size: 14 residues. Per germline, CDR1 ENHRY and CDR2 SYGVKD. The CDR3 region is CAIKAPGANTEDFF. CDR3 bases: TGTGCCATCAAGGCCCCAGGGGCGAACACTGAAGATTTCTTT.

At least ten counts were recorded for this clonotype. The chain recombines TRBV6-5 with TRBJ1-2; a weak D match, TRBD1 (6 bases). Germline V gene data show CDR1 as MNHEY and CDR2 as SVGAGI. The V end lost 4 bases, the J end lost 2 bases, and 11 bases lay between the germline ends. The CDR3 runs 14 residues. CDR3 nucleotides: TGTGCCAGCAGTTCCCCAGGGGAGAACTATGGCTACACCTTC. Translating gives CASSSPGENYGYTF.

Concerning this clonotype: The conserved phenylalanine or tryptophan is not found at the CDR3 terminus, so this likely reflects a read error. The chain links TRBV6-5 to TRBJ2-1; no reliable D call. V lost 5 bases and J lost 2, with 7 bases in between. This CDR3 spans 13 amino acids. From germline, CDR1 is MNHEY and CDR2 SVGAGI. The CDR3 DNA reads TGTGCCAGCAGTGGATTTGCCTACAATGAGCAGTTCCTC. Its protein product is CASSGFAYNEQFL.

This clonotype was recorded many times. The CDR3 DNA reads TGCGCCAGCAGCAATAGCGGGAGATCCTACAATGAGCAGTTCTTC. Protein product: CASSNSGRSYNEQFF. The V and J genes are TRBV4-1 and TRBJ2-1, with 9 bases aligning to TRBD2. Per the germline V gene, CDR1 is MGHRA and CDR2 is YSYEKL. J was trimmed by 1 base and V by 5 bases; bases with no gene match: 3. The CDR3 extends over 15 amino acids.

This chain connects TRBV24-1 to TRBJ1-2; the D gene is possibly TRBD1 (6 bases). The ends were cut back, 8 bases at V and 3 bases at J, with 18 bases in the middle. The CDR3 consists of 15 residues. Germline-derived CDR1 and CDR2 are KGHDR and SFDVKD. Written as DNA, the CDR3 is TGTGCCACCACCCCCTGGACAGCTTTGGACTATGGCTACACCTTC. This codes for CATTPWTALDYGYTF.

This clonotype appeared many times. J is TRBJ2-7 and V is TRBV4-3; 7 bases fit TRBD2. Germline V gene lookup returns CDR1 LGHNA and CDR2 YSLEER. There are 14 residues in the CDR3. Trimming cost V 0 bases and J 6 bases; bases outside gene matches: 5. The CDR3 here is CASSQEGGMGEQYF. The CDR3 DNA reads TGCGCCAGCAGCCAAGAGGGGGGGATGGGCGAGCAGTACTTC.

About this clonotype itself: A clone one base away is much larger, so this may be a read error. V usage is TRBV4-3 and J usage is TRBJ1-2; 7 nucleotides align to TRBD1. The V and J ends lost 0 bases and 6 bases, in that order; junction bases with no gene match: 10. The CDR3 is 16 amino acids. CDR1 and CDR2 from the germline V gene are LGHNA and YSLEER. Here the CDR3 DNA reads TGCGCCAGCAGCCAAGAAGGTGCGGGACAGTTGAATGGCTACACCTTC. Its protein product is CASSQEGAGQLNGYTF.

This clonotype was found a few times. The J gene is TRBJ1-2, the V gene TRBV28, with a possible D match to TRBD1 (5 bases). This CDR3 is built from 14 residues. The V and J ends lost 9 bases and 4 bases respectively, with 18 bases between them. CDR1 MDHEN and CDR2 SYDVKM come from the germline V gene. This chain's CDR3 is CASKGPTEAYGYTF. In nucleotides, the CDR3 is TGTGCCAGTAAGGGGCCCACGGAGGCCTATGGCTACACCTTC.